The 2 T cell receptor beta chains below all came from one sample that was sequenced in a study of T cells in Graves' hyperthyroidism and ophthalmopathy. Amplified TCR beta CDR3 regions derived from RNA transcripts. TCR CDR3 underwent first-round RT-PCR with the HTBI primer set. One entry per CDR3 protein, called by TCRdb with MiXCR from the multiplex PCR reads. Of about 680,000 distinct CDR3 sequences in the sample, 35% are singletons; the top ten hold approximately 31%. The sequenced material came from blood. Receptors originate from a woman aged 40 to 50 with Graves' hyperthyroidism.

This clonotype was seen a single time. The chain is built from TRBV9 and TRBJ1-2; 7 nucleotides line up with TRBD1. Looked up from germline, CDR1 is SGDLS and CDR2 is YYNGEE. V trimming: 1 base; J trimming: 3 bases; junction bases outside the gene matches: 15. The CDR3 runs to 18 residues. CDR3 in DNA: TGTGCCAGCAGCGTAACCGGGACAGCTGGAAGGGGGGACTATGGCTACACCTTC. It yields the protein CASSVTGTAGRGDYGYTF.

This clonotype was seen more than once but under ten times. The J gene is TRBJ2-7, the V gene TRBV4-1, with TRBD2 identical over 7 bases. Germline V lookup: CDR1 MGHRA, CDR2 YSYEKL. V trimming: 4 bases; J trimming: 7 bases; junction bases outside the gene matches: 13. The CDR3 runs to 15 residues. CDR3 residues: CASSRRKGGSPEQYF. Here the CDR3 DNA reads TGCGCCAGCAGCCGTCGTAAGGGAGGGTCCCCGGAGCAGTACTTC.